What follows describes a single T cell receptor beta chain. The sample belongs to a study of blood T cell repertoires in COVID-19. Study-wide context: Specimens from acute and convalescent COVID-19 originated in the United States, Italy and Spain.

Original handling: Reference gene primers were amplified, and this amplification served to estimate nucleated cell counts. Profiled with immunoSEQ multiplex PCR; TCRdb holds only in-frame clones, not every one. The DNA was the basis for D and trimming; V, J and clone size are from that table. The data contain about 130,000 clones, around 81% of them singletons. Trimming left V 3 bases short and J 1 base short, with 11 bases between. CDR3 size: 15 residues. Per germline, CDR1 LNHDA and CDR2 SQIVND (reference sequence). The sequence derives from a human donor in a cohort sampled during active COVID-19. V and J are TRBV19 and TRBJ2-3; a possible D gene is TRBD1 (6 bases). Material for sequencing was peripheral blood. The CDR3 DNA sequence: TGTGCCAGTAGTATCCAGGGGTGGGGCACAGATACGCAGTATTTT. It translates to CASSIQGWGTDTQYF.